The entry below gives a single T cell receptor beta chain sequence along with its context. The second PCR ran about 6 to 11 cycles with a sample-barcoded 5' primer and J-beta primers. TCRdb called the 5' RACE reads again in MiXCR, with one record for every CDR3 protein. The sample lists fewer than 800,000 distinct CDR3 sequences, over 20% occurring once. The data are from a study of blood T cells in healthy people across ages. The CDR3 has 14 residues. Germline V CDR1 and CDR2: MGHRA, YSYEKL. After removal of 1 base from V and 4 bases from J, the junction contained 2 bases not matched to a gene. The source is a man aged 65 to 79 in good health. The rearrangement uses TRBV4-1 and TRBJ2-3; 7 nucleotides match TRBD2. Sequenced: blood. CDR3 sequence reads: CASSQGLAADTQYF. CDR3 DNA sequence: TGCGCCAGCAGCCAAGGCCTAGCGGCAGATACGCAGTATTTT.